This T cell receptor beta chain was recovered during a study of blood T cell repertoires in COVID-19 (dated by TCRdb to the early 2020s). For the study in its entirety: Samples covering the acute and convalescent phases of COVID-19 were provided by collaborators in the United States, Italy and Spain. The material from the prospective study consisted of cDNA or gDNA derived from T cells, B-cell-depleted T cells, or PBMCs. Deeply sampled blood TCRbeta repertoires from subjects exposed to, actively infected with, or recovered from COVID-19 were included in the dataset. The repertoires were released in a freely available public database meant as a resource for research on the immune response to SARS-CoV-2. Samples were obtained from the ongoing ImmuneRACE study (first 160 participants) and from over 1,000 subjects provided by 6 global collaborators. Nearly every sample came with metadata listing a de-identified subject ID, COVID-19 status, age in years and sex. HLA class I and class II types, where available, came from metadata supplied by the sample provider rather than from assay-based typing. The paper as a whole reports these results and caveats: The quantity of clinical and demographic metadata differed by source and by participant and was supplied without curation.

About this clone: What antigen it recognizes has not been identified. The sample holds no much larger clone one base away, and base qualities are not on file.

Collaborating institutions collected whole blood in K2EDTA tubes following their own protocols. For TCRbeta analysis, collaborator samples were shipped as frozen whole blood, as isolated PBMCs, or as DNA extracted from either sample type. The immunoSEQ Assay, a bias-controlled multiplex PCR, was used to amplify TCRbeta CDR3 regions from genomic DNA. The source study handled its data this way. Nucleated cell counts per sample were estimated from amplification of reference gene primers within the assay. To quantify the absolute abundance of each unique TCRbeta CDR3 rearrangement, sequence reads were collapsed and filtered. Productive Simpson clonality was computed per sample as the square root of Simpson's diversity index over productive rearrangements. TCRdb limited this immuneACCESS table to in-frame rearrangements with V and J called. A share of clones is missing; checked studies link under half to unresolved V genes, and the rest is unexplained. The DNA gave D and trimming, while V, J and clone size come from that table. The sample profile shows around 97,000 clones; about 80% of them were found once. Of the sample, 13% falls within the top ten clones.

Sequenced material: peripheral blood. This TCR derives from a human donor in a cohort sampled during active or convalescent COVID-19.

Here the CDR3 is given as CASFPRGLSTGELFF. The base sequence is TGTGCCAGCTTCCCCAGGGGATTATCCACCGGGGAGCTGTTTTTT. The chain was built from TRBV6-6 and TRBJ2-2; TRBD1 might be the D gene, on 6 matching bases. Trimming at the junction amounts to 8 bases on V and 4 bases on J, and the germline ends lie 17 bases apart. Via the germline V gene (reference sequence), CDR1 is MNHNY and CDR2 SVGAGI. The CDR3 goes from the cysteine to the phenylalanine over 15 residues. The kept DNA is CDR3 alone, 45 bases in frame from the first base.